This T cell receptor beta chain is from a study of shared clonotypes between healthy human individuals. From germline, CDR1 is MNHEY and CDR2 SMNVEV (reference sequence). V was cut by 5 bases and J by 3 bases, with 14 bases left in between. The CDR3 covers 15 residues. Some clones are missing from TCRdb's copy, which holds only in-frame ones; the method was immunoSEQ multiplex PCR. The data contain some 95,000 clones, under 70% of them seen just once; the ten biggest clones take up 45% to 50%. This rearrangement joins TRBV27 to TRBJ1-5; unclear D gene. The clonotype originates from a man aged 30-40 years in good health. Input material: memory CD8+ T cells sorted from blood. Sample subset: CD45RO+ cells pooled with CCR7-negative TemRA cells. The CDR3 DNA reads TGTGCCAGCAGTATGGATGCCACCAACAATCAGCCCCAGCATTTT. The encoded protein is CASSMDATNNQPQHF.